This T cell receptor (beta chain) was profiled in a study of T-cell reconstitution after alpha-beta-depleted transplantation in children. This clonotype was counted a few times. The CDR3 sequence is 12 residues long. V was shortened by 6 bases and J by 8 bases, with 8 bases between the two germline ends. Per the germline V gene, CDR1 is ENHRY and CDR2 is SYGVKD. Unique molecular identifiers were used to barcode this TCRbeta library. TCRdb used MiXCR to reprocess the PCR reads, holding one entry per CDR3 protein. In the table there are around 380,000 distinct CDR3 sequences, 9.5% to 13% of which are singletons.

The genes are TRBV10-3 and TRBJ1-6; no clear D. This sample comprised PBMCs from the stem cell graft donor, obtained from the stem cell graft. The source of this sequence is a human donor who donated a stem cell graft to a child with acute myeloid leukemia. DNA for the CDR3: TGTGCCATCAGGGCGCTGGATTCACCCCTCCACTTT. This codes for CAIRALDSPLHF.